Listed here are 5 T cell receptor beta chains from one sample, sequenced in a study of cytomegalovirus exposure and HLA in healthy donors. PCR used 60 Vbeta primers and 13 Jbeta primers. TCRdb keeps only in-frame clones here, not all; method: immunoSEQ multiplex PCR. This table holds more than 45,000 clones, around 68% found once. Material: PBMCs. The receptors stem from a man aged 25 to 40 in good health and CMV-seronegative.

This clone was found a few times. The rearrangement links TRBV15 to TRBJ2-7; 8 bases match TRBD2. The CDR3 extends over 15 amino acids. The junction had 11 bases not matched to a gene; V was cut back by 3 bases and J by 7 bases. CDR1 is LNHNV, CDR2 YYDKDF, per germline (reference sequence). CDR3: CATSREAGESWEQYF. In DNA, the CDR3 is TGTGCCACCAGCAGGGAAGCGGGAGAGTCCTGGGAGCAGTACTTC.

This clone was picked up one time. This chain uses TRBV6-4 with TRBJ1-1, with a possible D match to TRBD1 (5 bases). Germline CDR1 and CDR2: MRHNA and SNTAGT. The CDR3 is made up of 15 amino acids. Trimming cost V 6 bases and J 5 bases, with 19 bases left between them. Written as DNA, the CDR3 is TGTGCCAGCAGAGCAAAGACAGCCCGAACGACTGAAGCTTTCTTT. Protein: CASRAKTARTTEAFF.

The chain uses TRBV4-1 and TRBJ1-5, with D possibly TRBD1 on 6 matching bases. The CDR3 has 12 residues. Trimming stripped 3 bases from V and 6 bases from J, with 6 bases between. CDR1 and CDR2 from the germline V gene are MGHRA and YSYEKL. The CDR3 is CASSQGAQPQHF. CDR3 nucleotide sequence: TGCGCCAGCAGCCAGGGGGCTCAGCCCCAGCATTTT.

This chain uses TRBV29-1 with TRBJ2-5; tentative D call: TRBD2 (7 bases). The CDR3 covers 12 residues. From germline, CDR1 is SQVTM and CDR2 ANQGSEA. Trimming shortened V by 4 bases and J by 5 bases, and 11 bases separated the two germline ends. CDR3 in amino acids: CSVARGGETQYF. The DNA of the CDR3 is TGCAGCGTTGCCAGGGGAGGGGAGACCCAGTACTTC. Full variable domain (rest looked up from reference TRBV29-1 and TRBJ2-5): SAVISQKPSRDICQRGTSLTIQCQVDSQVTMMFWYRQQPGQSLTLIATANQGSEATYESGFVIDKFPISRPNLTFSTLTVSNMSPEDSSIYLCSVARGGETQYFGPGTRLLVL.

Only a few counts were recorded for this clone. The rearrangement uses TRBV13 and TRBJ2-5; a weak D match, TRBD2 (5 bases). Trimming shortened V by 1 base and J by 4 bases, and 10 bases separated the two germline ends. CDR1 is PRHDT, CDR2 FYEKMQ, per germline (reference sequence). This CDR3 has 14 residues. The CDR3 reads CASSLAEEGETQYF. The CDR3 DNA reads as TGTGCCAGCAGCTTAGCGGAGGAAGGAGAGACCCAGTACTTC.